This TCR beta chain was sequenced in a study of blood T cell repertoires in COVID-19. Looking at the study overall: COVID-19 samples collected from the United States, Italy and Spain covered acute and convalescent phases.

The assay was immunoSEQ multiplex PCR, and TCRdb's table has in-frame clones only and misses some. The sample holds 200,000 to 250,000 clones, about 93% seen once. V was clipped by 1 base and J by 0 bases, with 11 bases between them. The CDR3 loop spans 16 amino acids. Looked up from germline, CDR1 is KGHSH and CDR2 is LQKENI. Sequenced material: peripheral blood. This rearrangement joins TRBV18 to TRBJ2-3; no clear D. The clonotype originates from a man aged 25 to 40 with COVID-19, enrolled during active disease. CDR3 sequence reads: CASSPRQVVSTDTQYF. DNA for the CDR3: TGTGCCAGCTCACCACGCCAGGTGGTTAGCACAGATACGCAGTATTTT. The whole variable domain, filled in from reference TRBV18 and TRBJ2-3, reads NAGVMQNPRHLVRRRGQEARLRCSPMKGHSHVYWYRQLPEEGLKFMVYLQKENIIDESGMPKERFSAEFPKEGPSILRIQQVVRGDSAAYFCASSPRQVVSTDTQYFGPGTRLTVL.